Listed below are T cell receptor beta chains from one sample, sequenced in a study of tumor-infiltrating lymphocytes in primary liver carcinoma. TCRdb ran MiXCR on the multiplex PCR reads and lists one entry per CDR3 protein. The data contain 95,000 to 150,000 distinct CDR3 sequences, 64% of them singletons. Material: liver tumor tissue from sampling region 3. These TCRs come from an older woman with primary liver carcinoma and hepatitis B virus infection. The CDR3 runs from the conserved cysteine through the conserved F or W. Fields, in order: clone size, V gene, CDR3 length, J gene, CDR3 protein. The size of a clone is reported for some rows only, either as once, few or many, or as a class for expanded clones.

>NA|TRBV10-3|19|TRBJ2-1
CAISESTAPRSVRMNEQFF
>NA|TRBV4-2|13|TRBJ1-6
CASSQTENSPLHF
>NA|TRBV28|17|TRBJ2-2
CASSPDPGQGGTGELFF
>NA|TRBV5-4|16|TRBJ1-1
CASSFGLGREATEAFF
>NA|TRBV11-2|15|TRBJ2-7
CASSLDSSGRNEQYF
>NA|TRBV12-3/TRBV12-4|15|TRBJ2-5
CASSSRCSATETRYF
>many|TRBV30|12|TRBJ2-7
CAWSVSGIEQYF
>few|TRBV4-2|20|TRBJ2-5
CASSLRGPGLAGGSQEAQYF
>NA|TRBV11-2|16|TRBJ2-1
CVSSSLTSGGGGEQFF
>NA|TRBV28|17|TRBJ2-1
CASSSYDPKYSYNEQFF
>once|TRBV12-3/TRBV12-4|15|TRBJ1-5
CTSSLSSRGNQPQHF
>NA|TRBV11-2|14|TRBJ2-7
CASSAAGGAYAQYF
>medium-sized|TRBV11-2|14|TRBJ2-7
CASSTTRPSYEQYF
>few|TRBV10-3|16|TRBJ2-6
CAIGRSWGSGANVPTF
>NA|TRBV6-1|15|TRBJ2-1
CASSGVRTSVDEQFF
>many|TRBV4-1|16|TRBJ1-1
CASSRAGGLLNTEAFF
>NA|TRBV28|18|TRBJ2-1
CTSSLFPSWERESGEQFF
>many|TRBV5-6|18|TRBJ1-1
CASSLAAGTGGVWTEAFF
>many|TRBV6-1|17|TRBJ2-4
CASRDREETWAKNIQYF
>NA|TRBV11-1|17|TRBJ1-1
CASSLASGAPGCTEAFF
>many|TRBV12-3/TRBV12-4|12|TRBJ2-3
CASSWGAISQYF
>many|TRBV7-8|12|TRBJ2-1
CASSLGLSEQFF
>NA|TRBV12-3/TRBV12-4|14|TRBJ2-7
CSSTRSGGTHEQYF
>NA|TRBV11-2|16|TRBJ2-2
CASSFRPAGDAVELFF
>NA|TRBV11-2|14|TRBJ1-4
CACSFRDKGEELFF
>many|TRBV6-1|14|TRBJ2-7
CATKQGPLSYEQYF
>few|TRBV7-3|15|TRBJ2-5
CASSLYGGAQETQYF
>once|TRBV12-3/TRBV12-4|14|TRBJ1-5
CASSPTRGGGPQHF
>NA|TRBV9|14|TRBJ2-7
CASSVGTSPYEQYF
>NA|TRBV11-3|12|TRBJ1-1
CGSSPMNTEAFF
>NA|TRBV6-2/TRBV6-3|13|TRBJ2-7
CASSREGSYEQYF
>many|TRBV4-1|15|TRBJ1-2
CASSHLLDGYYGYTF
>once|TRBV29-1|13|TRBJ1-1
CSVIQGDDAEASF
>many|TRBV4-2|16|TRBJ2-2
CASSRPGQGNTGELFF
>NA|TRBV7-9|16|TRBJ2-1
CARSPGTSGKYNEQFF
>NA|TRBV12-3/TRBV12-4|17|TRBJ1-5
CASSLKRGSGDYQPQHF
>many|TRBV12-3/TRBV12-4|15|TRBJ2-1
CASSFKRGGVHEQFF
>NA|TRBV7-8|14|TRBJ1-1
CASSLTRKDTEALF
>NA|TRBV11-2|15|TRBJ1-4
CTSSPAKGALEKLFF
>many|TRBV6-6|14|TRBJ2-1
CASSYRTSPDEQFF
>medium-sized|TRBV11-1|15|TRBJ1-1
CASSPLGPTNTEAFF
>once|TRBV29-1|18|TRBJ2-7
CSVEATETSGRAVGEQYF
>NA|TRBV5-1|13|TRBJ1-5
CPSSPPEGQPQHF
>many|TRBV12-3/TRBV12-4|10|TRBJ2-1
CATGGAEQFF
>NA|TRBV5-1|16|TRBJ2-2
CASSLGHGANTGELFF
>NA|TRBV28|12|TRBJ1-2
CARSFISGGYTF
>many|TRBV29-1|12|TRBJ1-2
CSVDGGPYGYTF